These 12 T cell receptor beta chains were all obtained from the same sample, sequenced in a study of shared T cell receptors in the human thymus. Assay used: immunoSEQ multiplex PCR; TCRdb lists only in-frame clones, some missing. The profile shows hundreds of thousands of clones, approximately 87% of them singletons. The data also belong to a second study, concerning human thymus T cells.

The specimen sequenced was thymocytes. These receptors all stem from a boy under three years old with a congenital heart defect.

J is TRBJ2-7 and V is TRBV11-2, with TRBD1 as a possible D gene (5 bases). This CDR3 comprises 19 residues. Per the germline V gene, CDR1 is SGHAT and CDR2 is FQNNGV. V was trimmed by 0 bases and J by 3 bases, leaving 24 bases between them. The CDR3 region is CASSLEVQKQTAFHYEQYF. The CDR3 bases are TGTGCCAGCAGCTTAGAAGTTCAGAAGCAGACAGCCTTTCACTACGAGCAGTACTTC.

V and J are TRBV14 and TRBJ2-1; a possible D gene is TRBD1 (8 bases). Trimming pared 0 bases from V and 0 bases from J, leaving 18 bases between. Germline V gene lookup returns CDR1 SGHDN and CDR2 FVKESK. CDR3 length: 19 amino acids. The CDR3 DNA follows: TGTGCCAGCAGCCAAGAAACAGGGGGGGTTAGAGGCTCCTACAATGAGCAGTTCTTC. Amino acids: CASSQETGGVRGSYNEQFF.

The chain carries TRBV7-2 and TRBJ2-5; tentatively, D is TRBD1 (6 bases). The J call may be wrong; the DNA end is better matched by TRBJ2-7. The CDR3 runs to 17 residues. Germline V gene lookup returns CDR1 SGHTA and CDR2 FQGNSA. The CDR3 bases are TGTGCCAGCAGCCACAACCTGGGGACAAGTGGGAACTACGAGCAGTACTTC. Translation gives CASSHNLGTSGNYEQYF.

The CDR3 coding sequence is TGTGCCAGCAGCCAAAATACTAGCGGGAGTTCCTACGAGCAGTACTTC. Its protein product is CASSQNTSGSSYEQYF. This chain uses TRBV4-2 with TRBJ2-7, with 11 bases matching TRBD2. V shed 2 bases, J shed 1 base, and the junction held 4 bases outside the gene matches. Germline CDR1 and CDR2: LGHNA and YNFKEQ. The CDR3 is 16 amino acids.

V is TRBV7-9 and J is TRBJ2-7; D possibly corresponds to TRBD2 (5 bases). V lost 0 bases to trimming and J lost 5 bases, with 11 bases between them. The CDR3 is 14 amino acids. CDR1 is SEHNR and CDR2 is FQNEAQ in the germline V gene (reference sequence). CDR3 amino acids: CASSLAAVGDEQYF. CDR3 bases: TGTGCCAGCAGCTTAGCGGCGGTCGGGGACGAGCAGTACTTC.

The V gene is TRBV14, the J gene TRBJ2-2, with TRBD2 identical over 9 bases. Per the germline V gene, CDR1 is SGHDN and CDR2 is FVKESK. V dropped 4 bases and J dropped 1; count of bases not matched to a gene: 10. The CDR3 has 18 amino acids. The CDR3 spells CASSPFEEAGGNTGELFF. CDR3 nucleotides: TGTGCCAGCAGCCCCTTTGAGGAAGCGGGGGGGAACACCGGGGAGCTGTTTTTT.

The chain uses TRBV28 and TRBJ2-7; 14 positions match TRBD2. Trimming at V came to 7 bases and at J to 3 bases, leaving 14 bases not matched to a gene. CDR3 length: 18 residues. Germline-derived CDR1 and CDR2 are MDHEN and SYDVKM. This chain's CDR3 is CASNPKPGTSGSLYEQYF. The CDR3 DNA is TGTGCCAGCAACCCCAAACCCGGGACTAGCGGGAGTCTCTACGAGCAGTACTTC.

The rearrangement links TRBV11-2 to TRBJ2-1, with a possible D match to TRBD2 (5 bases). Germline values: CDR1 SGHAT, CDR2 FQNNGV. Deletions cut 5 bases from V and 6 bases from J, with 20 bases between. CDR3 length: 16 amino acids. The CDR3 nucleotides are TGTGCCAGCAGCCCTACACGGGGTATGGGATGCAATGAGCAGTTCTTC. This sequence encodes CASSPTRGMGCNEQFF.

The chain couples TRBV12-5 to TRBJ2-2, with TRBD2 matching 11 bases. The germline CDR1 and CDR2 sequences are LGHNT and FRNRAP. The CDR3 extends over 16 amino acids. J lost 5 bases, V lost 2 bases, and 4 bases had no gene match. The CDR3 sequence is CASGLSLAGGTGELFF. The CDR3 DNA follows: TGTGCTAGTGGTTTGTCGCTAGCGGGAGGAACCGGGGAGCTGTTTTTT.

Worth noting for this clone: Other DNA variants within this sample encode the same CDR3. The genes are TRBV5-1 and TRBJ2-3, with D possibly being TRBD1 (6 bases). V lost 1 base and J 1 base, leaving 10 bases between the germline ends. The CDR3 has 15 amino acids. Germline CDR1 and CDR2: SGHRS and YFSETQ. The DNA of the CDR3 is TGCGCCAGCAGCTTGTCAGGGGTTGGCACAGATACGCAGTATTTT. This encodes CASSLSGVGTDTQYF.

V is TRBV5-6 and J is TRBJ1-1; 8 bases match TRBD1. Germline lookup yields CDR1 SGHDT and CDR2 YYEEEE. V shed 7 bases and J 4 bases; nucleotides not matched to a gene: 21. The CDR3 has 18 residues. CDR3 coding DNA: TGTGCCAGCGGGACAGGCCGGGCAAGTGGGGAATTGAGCACTGAAGCTTTCTTT. Protein product: CASGTGRASGELSTEAFF.

The rearrangement uses TRBV28 and TRBJ2-1; 12 bases map to TRBD2. The length of the CDR3 is 14 residues. Trimming removed 8 bases from V and 9 bases from J; junction bases left unmatched: 8. In germline, CDR1 is MDHEN, CDR2 SYDVKM. The DNA for the CDR3 is TGTGCCAGCTCCCTAGCGGGAGGGCAGAGTGAGCAGTTCTTC. It translates to CASSLAGGQSEQFF.